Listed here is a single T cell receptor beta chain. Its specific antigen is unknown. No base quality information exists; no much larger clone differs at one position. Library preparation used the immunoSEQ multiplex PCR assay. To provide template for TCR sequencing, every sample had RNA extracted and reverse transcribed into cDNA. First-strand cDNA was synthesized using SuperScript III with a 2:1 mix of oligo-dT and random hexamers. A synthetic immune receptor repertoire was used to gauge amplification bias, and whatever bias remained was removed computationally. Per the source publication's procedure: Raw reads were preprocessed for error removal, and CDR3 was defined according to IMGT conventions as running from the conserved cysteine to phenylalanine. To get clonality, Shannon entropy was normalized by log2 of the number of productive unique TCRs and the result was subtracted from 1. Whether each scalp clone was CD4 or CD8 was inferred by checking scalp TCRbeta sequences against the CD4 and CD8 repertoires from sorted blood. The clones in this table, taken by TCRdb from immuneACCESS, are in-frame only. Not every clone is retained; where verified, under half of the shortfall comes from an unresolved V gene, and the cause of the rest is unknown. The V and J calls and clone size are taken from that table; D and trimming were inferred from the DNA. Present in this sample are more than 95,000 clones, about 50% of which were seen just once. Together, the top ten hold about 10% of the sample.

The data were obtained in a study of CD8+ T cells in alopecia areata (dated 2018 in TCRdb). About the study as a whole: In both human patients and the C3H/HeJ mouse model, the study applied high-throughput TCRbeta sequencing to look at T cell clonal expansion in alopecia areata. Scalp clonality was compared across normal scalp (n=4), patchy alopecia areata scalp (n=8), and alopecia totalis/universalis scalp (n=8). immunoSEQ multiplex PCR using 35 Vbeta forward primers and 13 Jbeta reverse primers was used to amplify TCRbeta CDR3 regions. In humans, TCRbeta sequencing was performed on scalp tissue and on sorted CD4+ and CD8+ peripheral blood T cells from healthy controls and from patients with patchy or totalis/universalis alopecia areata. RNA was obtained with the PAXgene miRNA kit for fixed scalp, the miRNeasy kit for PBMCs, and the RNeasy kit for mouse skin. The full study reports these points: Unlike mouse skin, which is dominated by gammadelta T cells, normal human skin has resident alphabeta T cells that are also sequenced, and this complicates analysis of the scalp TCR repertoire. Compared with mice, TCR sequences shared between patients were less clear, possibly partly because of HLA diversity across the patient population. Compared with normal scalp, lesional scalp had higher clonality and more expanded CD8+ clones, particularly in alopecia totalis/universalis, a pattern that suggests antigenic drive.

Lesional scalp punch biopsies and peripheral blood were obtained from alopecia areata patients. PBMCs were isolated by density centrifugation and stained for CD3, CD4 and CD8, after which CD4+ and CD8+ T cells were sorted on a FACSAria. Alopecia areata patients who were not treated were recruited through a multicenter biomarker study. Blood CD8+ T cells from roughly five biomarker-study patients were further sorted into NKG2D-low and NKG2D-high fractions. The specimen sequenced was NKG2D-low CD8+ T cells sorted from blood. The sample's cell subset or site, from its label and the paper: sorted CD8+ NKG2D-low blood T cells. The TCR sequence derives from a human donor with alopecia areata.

The nucleotides are TGTGCCATCAGTGTCGGTATTCCCTACGAGCAGTACTTC. This sequence encodes CAISVGIPYEQYF. This receptor chain uses TRBV10-3 and TRBJ2-7, with the identity of the D gene unclear. V is pared back by 4 bases and J by 2 bases, with 9 bases lying between the germline termini. From the germline V gene, CDR1 is ENHRY and CDR2 is SYGVKD. Taken from cysteine to phenylalanine, the CDR3 has 13 residues. Of all the DNA, just the CDR3 is kept, 39 bases in frame from base 1.